The present entry profiles one T cell receptor (beta chain) with its context. This specimen comes from a study of T cell responses to AZD1222 COVID-19 vaccine. This CDR3 comprises 15 residues. The V and J ends lost 1 base and 2 bases, in that order; junction bases with no gene match: 2. Per the germline V gene, CDR1 is KGHSH and CDR2 is LQKENI. The method was immunoSEQ multiplex PCR; TCRdb's version includes in-frame clones alone and lacks a portion of them. The sample includes about 150,000 clones, 90% to 95% seen only once; the top ten take over 0.95%. This TCR was recovered from an adult in good health. The chain couples TRBV18 to TRBJ1-3, with TRBD1 identical over 7 bases. This specimen consisted of peripheral blood, obtained on day 0 of AZD1222 vaccination. This CDR3 is CASSPLTGAGNTIYF. CDR3 DNA: TGTGCCAGCTCACCACTAACAGGGGCTGGAAACACCATATATTTT.